These T cell receptor beta chains were read from a single sample in a study of a mutant IDH1 vaccine in newly diagnosed glioma. Assay used: immunoSEQ multiplex PCR; TCRdb lists only in-frame clones, some missing. The sample includes roughly 48,000 clones, over 75% of them seen just once. Their recognized antigens are unknown. The specimen comprised PBMCs, sampled from a glioma patient whose treatment included an IDH1 peptide vaccine. The source is a man over 45 with glioma. Both conserved end residues are part of each CDR3. The D gene is left open where the match is weak. The size field is filled for only some rows; it gives once, few, many or a size class.

TRBV19	NA	NA	TRBJ2-7	TGTGCCAGTAGCACCGGGAACTACGAGCAGTACTTC	CASSTGNYEQYF
TRBV29-1	TRBD1	once	TRBJ2-7	TGCAGCGTTGTACCTCGGGACAGCTCCTACGAGCAGTACTTC	CSVVPRDSSYEQYF
TRBV30	NA	NA	TRBJ2-2	TGTGCCTGGAGTGTCCCGGGGACCACCGGGGAGCTGTTTTTT	CAWSVPGTTGELFF
TRBV19	TRBD1	NA	TRBJ2-6	TGTGCCAGTAGTATAACAGGGGCCCGCCCCTCTGGGGCCAACGTCCTGACTTTC	CASSITGARPSGANVLTF
TRBV5-1	NA	NA	TRBJ1-4	TGCGCCAGCAGCGCCCGCGGGGTTAGTGAAAAACTGTTTTTT	CASSARGVSEKLFF
TRBV28	TRBD1	NA	TRBJ2-7	TGTGCCAGCAGCGACAGGGGTCTCTCCTACGAGCAGTACTTC	CASSDRGLSYEQYF
TRBV4-1	NA	NA	TRBJ1-2	TGCGCCAGCAGCCAGGGCGTAGGGGACTATGGCTACACCTTC	CASSQGVGDYGYTF
TRBV9	NA	once	TRBJ1-3	TGTGCCAGCAGCGTAGCTTCCGGGGCGGAAGGAAACACCATATATTTT	CASSVASGAEGNTIYF
TRBV6-6	TRBD1	NA	TRBJ1-2	TGTGCCAGCAGGGGCAGGGGGAACTATGGCTACACCTTC	CASRGRGNYGYTF
TRBV19	TRBD1	once	TRBJ1-5	TGTGCCAGTAATCCCGGAGGGACAGGGAGCGCTCAGCCCCAGCATTTT	CASNPGGTGSAQPQHF
TRBV7-3	TRBD1	NA	TRBJ1-4	TGTGCCAGCAGACCAGACAGGGATGGTTATGAAAAACTGTTTTTT	CASRPDRDGYEKLFF
TRBV28	TRBD1	NA	TRBJ1-2	TGTGCCAGCAGTTTAAGGGGGCAAGGTGGCTACACCTTC	CASSLRGQGGYTF
TRBV5-1	NA	NA	TRBJ1-1	TGCGCCAGCCGTCTAGACTGGGGGAACACTGAAGCTTTCTTT	CASRLDWGNTEAFF
TRBV2	NA	NA	TRBJ2-2	TGTGCCAGCAGTTACAGCTCGAACACCGGGGAGCTGTTTTTT	CASSYSSNTGELFF
TRBV4-3	NA	NA	TRBJ2-1	TGCGCCAGCAGCCCCCGGGCCGGGGGTTCCTACAATGAGCAGTTCTTC	CASSPRAGGSYNEQFF
TRBV25-1	NA	NA	TRBJ2-7	TGTGCCAGCAGTGAAGGATATCGCGAGCAGTACTTC	CASSEGYREQYF
TRBV7-8	TRBD1	NA	TRBJ1-6	TGTGCCAGCAGCTTAGGGACAGGAAGCTCCTATAATTCACCCCTCCACTTT	CASSLGTGSSYNSPLHF
TRBV27	NA	NA	TRBJ2-6	TGTGCCAGCAGTTCTCCGGGCTCTGGGGCCAACGTCCTGACTTTC	CASSSPGSGANVLTF
TRBV18	TRBD1	NA	TRBJ1-1	TGTGCCAGCTCGATCACAGGGGACACTGAAGCTTTCTTT	CASSITGDTEAFF
TRBV2	TRBD2	NA	TRBJ2-7	TGTGCCAGCAGTGGGGGACTAGCGGATCACTACGAGCAGTACTTC	CASSGGLADHYEQYF
TRBV11-2	NA	NA	TRBJ1-2	TGTGCCAGCAGCCTGAACCGAGGGTATGGCTACACCTTC	CASSLNRGYGYTF
TRBV19	NA	NA	TRBJ2-7	TGTGCCAGTATGGACAGCAACATTTACGAGCAGTACTTC	CASMDSNIYEQYF
TRBV28	NA	NA	TRBJ2-7	TGTGCCAGCAGAGTGGACCATTCCTACGAGCAGTACTTC	CASRVDHSYEQYF
TRBV5-1	NA	NA	TRBJ2-1	TGCGCCAGCAGCTTGGGGTCTAGGGACAATGAGCAGTTCTTC	CASSLGSRDNEQFF
TRBV6-5	TRBD2	NA	TRBJ2-1	TGTGCCAGCAGTTACGCGGTCGGGCTAGCGGGCGATGAGCAGTTCTTC	CASSYAVGLAGDEQFF
TRBV19	NA	NA	TRBJ2-3	TGTGCCAGTAGTATAGGTGGCGGAAGCACAGATACGCAGTATTTT	CASSIGGGSTDTQYF
TRBV19	NA	NA	TRBJ2-3	TGTGCCAGTAAGGGGACATCTAGCACAGATACGCAGTATTTT	CASKGTSSTDTQYF
TRBV2	NA	NA	TRBJ2-5	TGTGCCAGCAGTGAAGCGCTTGGCAGCGGTTCAGAGACCCAGTACTTC	CASSEALGSGSETQYF
TRBV7-8	NA	NA	TRBJ1-5	TGTGCCAGCAGCTTAATGGAGCGAGGTCAGCCCCAGCATTTT	CASSLMERGQPQHF